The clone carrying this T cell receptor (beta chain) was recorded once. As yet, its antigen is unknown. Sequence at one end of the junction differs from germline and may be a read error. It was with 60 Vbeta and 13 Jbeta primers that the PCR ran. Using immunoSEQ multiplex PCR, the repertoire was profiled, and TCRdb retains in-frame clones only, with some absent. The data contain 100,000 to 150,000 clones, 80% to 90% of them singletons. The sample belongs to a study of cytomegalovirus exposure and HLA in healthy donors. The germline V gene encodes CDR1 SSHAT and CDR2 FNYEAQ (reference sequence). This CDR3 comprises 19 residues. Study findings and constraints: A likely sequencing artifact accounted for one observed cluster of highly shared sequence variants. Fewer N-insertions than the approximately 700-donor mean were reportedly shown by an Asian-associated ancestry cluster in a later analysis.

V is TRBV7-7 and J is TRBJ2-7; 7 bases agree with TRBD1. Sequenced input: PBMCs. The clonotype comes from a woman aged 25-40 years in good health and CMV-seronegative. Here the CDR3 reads CASSLEEPGCTGVFYEQYF. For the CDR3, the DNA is TGTGCTAGCAGCTTAGAAGAGCCCGGTTGCACAGGGGTCTTCTACGAGCAGTACTTC.